This T cell receptor beta chain emerged from a study of shared clonotypes between healthy human individuals. The CDR3 consists of 17 residues. Germline V gives CDR1 SEHNR, CDR2 FQNEAQ (reference sequence). Trimming left V 5 bases short and J 2 bases short, with 20 bases between. Only in-frame clones appear in the TCRdb table, and some are missing; sequencing was by immunoSEQ multiplex PCR. This table has some 1,900,000 clones, approximately 94% appearing once. Only CD45RO-negative cells positively selected for CCR7 counted as naive CD8 cells, so terminally differentiated effector memory CD45RA+ cells were excluded.

Source material: naive CD8+ T cells sorted from blood. The chain employs TRBV7-9 and TRBJ2-3; D possibly uses TRBD1 or TRBD2 (6 bases each). This TCR was sampled from a man aged 18 to 30 in good health. CDR3 amino acids: CASSPTDGWGATDTQYF. For the CDR3, the DNA is TGTGCCAGCAGCCCAACCGACGGATGGGGGGCCACAGATACGCAGTATTTT.